This TCR beta chain was observed in a study of blood T cell repertoires in COVID-19. About the study: Italy, Spain and the United States were the sources of the convalescent and acute COVID-19 samples.

This clone was seen only once. V was trimmed by 3 bases and J by 0 bases, leaving 8 bases between them. The germline CDR1 and CDR2 sequences are LNHDA and SQIVND (reference sequence). This CDR3 comprises 15 residues. Original analysis: The authors estimated nucleated cell counts from reference gene primer amplification. Assay: immunoSEQ multiplex PCR; the TCRdb copy retains only in-frame clones and omits some. The V and J calls and clone size come from that table; D and trimming were worked out from the DNA. The data contain about 220,000 clones, approximately 83% of them singletons. This receptor was identified in a woman in her fifties or sixties who had recovered from COVID-19. The specimen was PBMCs or T cells enriched from blood (not recorded which). The chain joins TRBV19 to TRBJ1-4, with D hard to call. The CDR3 bases are TGTGCCAGTAGTATCAACGGGGCAACTAATGAAAAACTGTTTTTT. This gives the protein CASSINGATNEKLFF.